One and the same sample provided the 3 T cell receptor beta chains below, sequenced in a study of T cells expressing NK-cell markers. TCRdb reworked the 5' RACE reads into one entry per CDR3 protein, no DNA. The listing records 550,000 to 600,000 distinct CDR3 sequences. The sequenced sample consisted of blood T cells: a sorted CD56 or NKG2C T cell subset, CD4+ or CD8+ T cells, or bulk PBMC T cells (not recorded which). The receptors derive from a man aged 18 to 29 in good health.

V gene TRBV25-1 combines with J gene TRBJ2-1; the TCRdb D gene call, TRBD2, has no DNA to confirm it. The V gene's germline CDR1 is MGHDK and CDR2 SYGVNS. The CDR3 sequence is 16 residues long. The CDR3 here is CASTAPWREEDNEQFF.

The CDR3 region is CASSNPPGGATYNEQFF. This chain uses TRBV21-1 with TRBJ2-1; TCRdb reports TRBD1, a call that lacks DNA to check it against. TRBV21-1 is listed as a pseudogene. CDR3 length: 17 amino acids.

The gene calls are TRBV29-1 and TRBJ2-7; the D gene TCRdb calls, TRBD2, cannot be checked with no DNA. Germline assignment: CDR1 SQVTM and CDR2 ANQGSEA. CDR3 length: 16 amino acids. This CDR3 is CSVEGWGDGTSYEQYF.